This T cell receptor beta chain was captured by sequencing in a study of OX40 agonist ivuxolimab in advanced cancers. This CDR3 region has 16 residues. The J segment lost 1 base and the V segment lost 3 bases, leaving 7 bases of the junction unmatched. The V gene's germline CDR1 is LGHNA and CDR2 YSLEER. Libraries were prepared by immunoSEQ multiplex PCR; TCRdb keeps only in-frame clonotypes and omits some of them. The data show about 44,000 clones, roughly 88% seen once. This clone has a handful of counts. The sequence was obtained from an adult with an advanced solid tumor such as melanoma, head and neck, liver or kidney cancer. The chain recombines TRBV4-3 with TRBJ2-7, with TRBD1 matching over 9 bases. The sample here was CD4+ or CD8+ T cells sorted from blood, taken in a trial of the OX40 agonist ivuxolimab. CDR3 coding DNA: TGCGCCAGCAGCCACTCCTGGACAGGGGAATCCTACGAGCAGTACTTC. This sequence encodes CASSHSWTGESYEQYF.